This TCR beta chain was found in a study of T cell clones after liver transplantation (dated by TCRdb to the late 2010s). Regarding the complete study: The samples were obtained from ITN030ST, a randomized trial that attempted immunosuppression withdrawal within 2 years after liver transplantation. Of the eight recipients, a few were HCV-positive, while the remaining recipients had been transplanted for non-autoimmune, non-viral indications. Third party-reactive TCRbeta sequences were also identified from pre-transplant MLRs to serve as an antigen-independent comparator for donor-reactive sequences. After a pre-transplant mixed lymphocyte reaction, TCRbeta sequencing was used to pinpoint donor-reactive T cell clones, which were subsequently tracked in post-transplant blood. Tolerance was defined as complete immunosuppression withdrawal for at least one year with no rise in liver enzymes beyond twice the upper limit of normal. No induction therapy was given to the subjects, and standard immunosuppression was administered until randomization at 12-24 months post-transplant. Of the 8 liver transplant recipients making up the studied cohort, 3 were classified as tolerant and 5 as non-tolerant. Blood samples were collected pre-transplant, pre-randomization before withdrawal, and post-randomization after either complete withdrawal or failed withdrawal. Findings and caveats that apply to the study as a whole: Low numbers of available donor cells limited the measurable donor-reactive repertoire in a couple of subjects. Because allograft tissue specimens were not available, migration of donor-reactive T cells into the graft, rather than deletion, may have occurred. The conclusions were considered preliminary, being limited by small, heterogeneous patient numbers and non-standardized post-transplant time points. Donor-reactive sequences declined more than third party-reactive ones, suggesting partial antigen-specific deletion unrelated to withdrawal success. Once repertoire turnover was taken into account, donor-reactive detection showed a significant reduction for CD4 in 7 of 8 subjects and for CD8 in 8 of 8. In most of the 8 subjects, circulating donor-reactive CD4 TCRbeta sequences decreased significantly after transplant, regardless of tolerance or HCV status.

V is clipped by 2 bases and J by 5 bases, and the sequence between their germline boundaries is 10 bases long. The CDR3 measures 13 amino acids from cysteine to phenylalanine. CDR3 DNA only is kept here, 39 bases in frame from base 1. CDR1 SGDLS and CDR2 YYNGEE are derived from the germline V gene. To note about this clone: Its antigen is still unknown. One base away there is no much larger clone; base qualities are not given.

Unstimulated PBMCs, after thawing, were stained for CD3, CD4 and CD8 and then FACS-sorted into CD3+CD4+ and CD3+CD8+ populations. Randomization to immunosuppression withdrawal applied to every one of the 8 studied subjects. The Qiagen DNeasy Blood and Tissue Kit was used to isolate genomic DNA. High-throughput TCRbeta CDR3 sequencing of frozen genomic DNA was performed by immunoSEQ, with PCR amplification, mapping, bias correction and internal controls included. For the original study's pipeline: Only productive rearrangements were retained, with each unique TCRbeta sequence defined by its CDR3 nucleotide sequence together with its V and J gene. For classification of a sequence as donor-reactive, at least 5-fold expansion in CFSE-low cells relative to unstimulated pre-transplant cells and a frequency of at least 0.01% were required. Per-subject minimum frequency thresholds, based on the lowest-template unstimulated sample, ensured at least 90% detection power. Repertoire turnover was measured by Jensen-Shannon divergence between the top 1000 TCRbeta sequences post- and pre-transplant. Two-sided Fisher's exact tests were used to test for changes in the detection of donor-reactive sequences. In its TCRdb copy, this immuneACCESS table keeps in-frame sequences only and misses some clones. Where compared with another copy, unresolved V genes explain less than half of these, and the others have no known cause. V, J and clone size are those of that table, while D and trimming were read from the DNA. The sample table contains over 90,000 clones; only one count was recorded for 84% of them. The ten most abundant clones make up approximately 2.9% of the sample.

This TCR came from a human patient who received a liver transplant. Some T cells present after a transplant may be cells of the graft donor. The V gene is TRBV9 and the J gene is TRBJ1-1, with an unclear D gene assignment. The sequences come from CD4+ T cells from blood, collected about 50 months after liver transplant. The base sequence is TGTGCCAGCAGCGTGTTACCGGGAACTGAAGCTTTCTTT. It codes for CASSVLPGTEAFF.